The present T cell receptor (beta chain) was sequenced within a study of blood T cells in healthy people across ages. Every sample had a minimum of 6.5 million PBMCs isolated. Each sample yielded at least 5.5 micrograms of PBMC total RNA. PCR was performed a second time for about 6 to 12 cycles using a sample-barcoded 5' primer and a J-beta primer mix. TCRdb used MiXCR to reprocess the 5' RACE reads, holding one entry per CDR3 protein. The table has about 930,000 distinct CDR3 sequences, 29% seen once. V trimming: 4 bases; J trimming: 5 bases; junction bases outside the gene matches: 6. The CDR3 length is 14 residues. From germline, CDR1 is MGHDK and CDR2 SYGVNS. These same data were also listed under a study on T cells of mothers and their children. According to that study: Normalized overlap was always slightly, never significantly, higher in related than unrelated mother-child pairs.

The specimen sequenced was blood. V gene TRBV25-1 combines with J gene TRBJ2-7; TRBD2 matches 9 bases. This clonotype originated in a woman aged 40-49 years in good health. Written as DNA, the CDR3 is TGTGCCAGCAGTGTAGCTAGCGGGGTCCACGAGCAGTACTTC. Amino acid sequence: CASSVASGVHEQYF.